This TCR beta chain stems from a study of regulatory T cells in long-lasting Graves disease. Study in general: Antithyroid drug exposure in newly diagnosed Graves' patients had lasted under 3 months. Findings of the study overall: Persistent disease preferred TRBV28, TRBJ1-2 and TRBJ2-5. New patients shared about 880 public clonotypes, fewer than the 2,500 to 3,000 shared by persistent patients.

CDR3 length: 15 residues. V gave up 4 bases and J gave up 5 bases; unmatched junction bases: 10. CDR1 SGHRS and CDR2 YFSETQ come from the germline V gene. Library construction for TCR beta used iRepertoire HTBI primers and Arm-PCR of CDR3 regions. TCRdb processed the multiplex PCR reads anew with MiXCR; each CDR3 protein has one entry. The sample consists of some 240,000 distinct CDR3 sequences, roughly a fifth of them appearing once. Described time point: newly diagnosed GD, antithyroid drugs for less than 3 months. The TCR library used RNA extracted from PBMCs. This clonotype was seen at least ten times. The antigen is undetermined. Another study also made use of these data, one on T cells in Graves' hyperthyroidism and ophthalmopathy.

This clonotype was obtained from a woman aged 25-40 years with Graves disease. The rearrangement links TRBV5-1 to TRBJ2-7; 9 nucleotides match TRBD1. Sequenced here: peripheral blood mononuclear cells (PBMCs), sampled at new diagnosis, from a patient treated with antithyroid drugs. DNA for the CDR3: TGCGCCAGCAGCCCGGAAAACAGGGGGCATAACGAGCAGTACTTC. This gives the protein CASSPENRGHNEQYF. Filled out from reference TRBV5-1 and TRBJ2-7, the complete variable domain reads KAGVTQTPRYLIKTRGQQVTLSCSPISGHRSVSWYQQTPGQGLQFLFEYFSETQRNKGNFPGRFSGRQFSNSRSEMNVSTLELGDSALYLCASSPENRGHNEQYFGPGTRLTVT.